Following are 27 T cell receptor beta chains from one sample sequenced in a study of blood T cell repertoires in COVID-19 (dated by TCRdb to about 2020). The library came from the immunoSEQ multiplex PCR assay. TCRdb took over this immuneACCESS table, retaining in-frame rearrangements with V and J assigned. Such tables are incomplete; in checked studies, under half of the missing clones stem from an unresolved V gene, and the remainder is unexplained. Across this sample there are 55,000 to 70,000 clones, with roughly 92% seen only once. Of the sample, 5% to 6% is held by the ten largest clones. Sequences were obtained from peripheral blood. All receptors come from a human donor in a cohort sampled during active COVID-19.

The J gene is TRBJ2-7, the V gene TRBV5-6; D is ambiguous. Germline CDR1 reads SGHDT; CDR2 reads YYEEEE. The CDR3 covers 14 residues. Trimming left V 3 bases short and J 0 bases short, with 10 bases between. The chain's CDR3 is CASSSVRLSYEQYF. The CDR3 DNA sequence: TGTGCCAGCAGCTCAGTCAGACTCTCCTACGAGCAGTACTTC.

The chain couples TRBV5-1 to TRBJ2-7; TRBD2 might be the D (7 bases). The CDR3 is 14 residues long. V lost 2 bases to trimming and J lost 2 bases, with 11 bases between them. Germline CDR1 and CDR2: SGHRS and YFSETQ. The CDR3 is CASSFGGPAYEQYF. The CDR3 DNA follows: TGCGCCAGCAGCTTCGGGGGGCCTGCCTACGAGCAGTACTTC.

The chain carries TRBV13 and TRBJ2-2; TRBD1 might be the D (6 bases). V lost 2 bases, J lost 8 bases, and 9 bases lay in between. This CDR3 spans 13 amino acids. Germline CDR1 is PRHDT and CDR2 is FYEKMQ (reference sequence). CDR3 DNA: TGTGCCAGCAGCTTACCCCAGGGGGGGGAGCTGTTTTTT. This encodes CASSLPQGGELFF.

The chain combines TRBV7-2 with TRBJ1-5, with 7 nucleotides matching TRBD1. With 5 bases clipped from V and 5 bases from J, the junction kept 9 bases outside the gene matches. Germline CDR1 reads SGHTA; CDR2 reads FQGNSA. The CDR3 runs to 15 residues. As DNA, the CDR3 is TGTGCCAGCAGCCCCGATGGAGGGGGCCATCAGCCCCAGCATTTT. Translation: CASSPDGGGHQPQHF.

V is TRBV7-2 and J is TRBJ2-7, with D maybe TRBD2 (6 bases). The germline V gene encodes CDR1 SGHTA and CDR2 FQGNSA. The CDR3 loop spans 13 amino acids. Between the trimmed V and J ends, which lost 1 base and 6 bases, there was a span of 10 bases. CDR3 sequence: CASSLVGDSEQYF. In DNA, the CDR3 is TGTGCCAGCAGCTTAGTTGGGGACTCCGAGCAGTACTTC.

The chain recombines TRBV5-1 with TRBJ2-7; D remains ambiguous. Germline-derived CDR1 and CDR2 are SGHRS and YFSETQ. CDR3 size: 12 residues. Trimming removed 4 bases at V and 6 bases at J, with 11 bases between. DNA for the CDR3: TGCGCCAGCAGCGAAAACTCCCCCGAGCAGTACTTC. It codes for CASSENSPEQYF.

Comment on this clone: The sample holds other DNA sequences that translate to the same CDR3. V usage is TRBV18 and J usage is TRBJ2-1, with no clear D. The germline CDR1 and CDR2 sequences are KGHSH and LQKENI. Trimming pared 6 bases from V and 0 bases from J, leaving 9 bases between. The CDR3 has 14 residues. The CDR3 spells CASSPPSSYNEQFF. CDR3 sequence (DNA): TGTGCCAGCTCCCCCCCTTCCTCCTACAATGAGCAGTTCTTC. The variable domain in full, completed from reference TRBV18 and TRBJ2-1, reads NAGVMQNPRHLVRRRGQEARLRCSPMKGHSHVYWYRQLPEEGLKFMVYLQKENIIDESGMPKERFSAEFPKEGPSILRIQQVVRGDSAAYFCASSPPSSYNEQFFGPGTRLTVL.

The chain employs TRBV11-2 and TRBJ2-5, with 8 bases matching TRBD2. Per germline, CDR1 SGHAT and CDR2 FQNNGV. CDR3 length: 16 amino acids. J was trimmed by 5 bases and V by 2 bases; bases with no gene match: 10. The chain's CDR3 is CASSLFPSGGGETQYF. The CDR3, as DNA: TGTGCCAGCAGCTTATTTCCAAGCGGGGGCGGGGAGACCCAGTACTTC.

The V gene is TRBV29-1, the J gene TRBJ2-7; TRBD1 aligns across 8 bases. CDR3 length: 13 amino acids. The trim removed 4 bases at V and 2 bases at J, leaving 4 bases unmatched. The germline gives CDR1 SQVTM, CDR2 ANQGSEA. Here the CDR3 reads CSVVGTGPYEQYF. CDR3 bases: TGCAGCGTTGTTGGGACAGGCCCCTACGAGCAGTACTTC.

The V and J genes are TRBV28 and TRBJ2-7, with TRBD2 matching over 10 bases. Germline trimming cut 2 bases from V and 0 bases from J; bases unmatched to any gene: 4. This CDR3 has 16 residues. Germline assignment: CDR1 MDHEN and CDR2 SYDVKM. The chain's CDR3 is CASSLGSGGTSYEQYF. The CDR3 nucleotides are TGTGCCAGCAGTTTAGGTAGCGGGGGGACCTCCTACGAGCAGTACTTC.

The rearrangement uses TRBV5-1 and TRBJ2-7, with no clear D. CDR3 length: 12 amino acids. Germline assignment: CDR1 SGHRS and CDR2 YFSETQ. V was cut by 0 bases and J by 2 bases, with 3 bases left in between. This CDR3 reads CASSLVAYEQYF. CDR3 sequence (DNA): TGCGCCAGCAGCTTGGTAGCCTACGAGCAGTACTTC.

This sequence joins TRBV3-1 (or the pseudogene TRBV3-2) and TRBJ2-4; D remains ambiguous. The V gene lost 1 base and the J gene lost 0 bases, with 10 bases spanning the gap. CDR3 length: 16 amino acids. Germline V lookup: CDR1 LGHDT, CDR2 YNNKEL (reference sequence). The CDR3, as DNA: TGTGCCAGCAGCCAAGTCACATCTCTAGCCAAAAACATTCAGTACTTC. Translation: CASSQVTSLAKNIQYF.

The gene calls are TRBV18 and TRBJ2-2, with TRBD2 as a possible D gene (6 bases). There are 15 residues in the CDR3. Deletions cut 4 bases from V and 1 base from J, with 10 bases between. The germline CDR1 and CDR2 sequences are KGHSH and LQKENI. CDR3 residues: CASSRGVLNTGELFF. CDR3 nucleotide sequence: TGTGCCAGCTCACGGGGGGTGTTGAACACCGGGGAGCTGTTTTTT.

The chain carries TRBV6-1 and TRBJ2-7, with 7 nucleotides matching TRBD2. V lost 1 base, J lost 7 bases, and 7 bases stayed unmatched. This CDR3 spans 14 amino acids. CDR1 and CDR2 (germline): MNHNS, SASEGT. CDR3 protein: CASSEGTGGGEQYF. DNA of the CDR3: TGTGCCAGCAGTGAAGGGACCGGGGGAGGGGAGCAGTACTTC.

This chain links TRBV11-2 with TRBJ2-5, with 9 positions matching TRBD2. The ends lost 9 bases at V and 5 bases at J; junction bases unmatched: 25. Germline CDR1 and CDR2: SGHAT and FQNNGV. This CDR3 is built from 19 residues. CDR3 residues: CASNRDRVLAGAGRETQYF. CDR3 nucleotide sequence: TGTGCCAGTAACCGGGACCGAGTTTTAGCGGGGGCCGGTCGGGAGACCCAGTACTTC. The full variable domain, in which reference TRBV11-2 and TRBJ2-5 provide the parts outside the CDR3, is EAGVAQSPRYKIIEKRQSVAFWCNPISGHATLYWYQQILGQGPKLLIQFQNNGVVDDSQLPKDRFSAERLKGVDSTLKIQPAKLEDSAVYLCASNRDRVLAGAGRETQYFGPGTRLLVL.

This clone was detected only a few times. The chain joins TRBV5-1 to TRBJ1-5; D is uncertain. The CDR3 contains 15 residues. Per germline, CDR1 SGHRS and CDR2 YFSETQ. V lost 0 bases, J lost 3 bases, and 10 bases lay in between. CDR3 sequence: CASSLAGRYNQPQHF. The CDR3 bases are TGCGCCAGCAGCTTGGCCGGGAGGTACAATCAGCCCCAGCATTTT.

The chain combines TRBV3-1 (or the pseudogene TRBV3-2) with TRBJ2-2, with TRBD2 matching over 8 bases. V lost 4 bases to trimming and J lost 6 bases; unmatched junction nucleotides: 7. The CDR3 sequence is 15 residues long. Germline CDR1 reads LGHDT; CDR2 reads YNNKEL (reference sequence). This chain's CDR3 is CASSRIRGGPGELFF. In DNA, the CDR3 is TGTGCCAGCAGCCGGATCCGGGGGGGCCCCGGGGAGCTGTTTTTT.

The rearrangement links TRBV19 to TRBJ1-4; TRBD1 is a possible D gene (5 bases). CDR3 length equals 16 residues. Germline CDR1 and CDR2: LNHDA and SQIVND (reference sequence). Trimming stripped 6 bases from V and 5 bases from J, with 19 bases between. CDR3 sequence (DNA): TGTGCCAGTAGCGGGAGGGGCCCAGAGACAAATGAAAAACTGTTTTTT. It translates to CASSGRGPETNEKLFF.

V is TRBV28 and J is TRBJ1-5; maybe TRBD1 (6 bases). This CDR3 is 14 amino acids long. Trimming took off 10 bases at V and 4 bases at J, with 17 bases between the two ends. Germline V gene data show CDR1 as MDHEN and CDR2 as SYDVKM. CDR3 region: CAIMGPGDNQPQHF. As DNA, the CDR3 is TGTGCCATCATGGGGCCAGGGGATAATCAGCCCCAGCATTTT.

The rearrangement joins TRBV7-8 to TRBJ2-3; D perhaps matches TRBD2 (6 bases). This CDR3 is built from 16 residues. V lost 3 bases to trimming and J lost 6 bases, with 19 bases between them. Germline loops: CDR1 SGHVS, CDR2 FQNEAQ. The CDR3: CASSFASGAGLDTQYF. The CDR3 DNA reads TGTGCCAGCAGCTTTGCTTCAGGAGCGGGCCTTGATACGCAGTATTTT.

The chain joins TRBV25-1 to TRBJ1-5; D is uncertain. The CDR3 consists of 15 residues. V lost 4 bases to trimming and J lost 7 bases, with 17 bases between them. Germline CDR1 is MGHDK and CDR2 is SYGVNS. The CDR3 region has the DNA TGTGCCAGCAGTGCTGCCGGGGTAACGGGACAGCCCCAGCATTTT. Residues: CASSAAGVTGQPQHF.

This clone is medium-sized within its sample. This chain joins TRBV11-2 and TRBJ1-5; 7 bases agree with TRBD1. The CDR3 extends over 15 amino acids. V dropped 4 bases and J dropped 4; count of bases not matched to a gene: 7. The germline CDR1 and CDR2 sequences are SGHAT and FQNNGV. The CDR3 spells CASSSDPTGNQPQHF. CDR3 in DNA: TGTGCCAGCAGCTCCGACCCGACAGGGAATCAGCCCCAGCATTTT.

The V gene is TRBV9, the J gene TRBJ2-7, with D maybe TRBD2 (5 bases). The CDR3 totals 13 residues. V was cut by 0 bases and J by 4 bases, with 8 bases left in between. Germline assignment: CDR1 SGDLS and CDR2 YYNGEE. The CDR3 reads CASSVAGSYEQYF. CDR3 DNA sequence: TGTGCCAGCAGCGTAGCGGGATCATACGAGCAGTACTTC.

This sequence joins TRBV18 and TRBJ2-7; a weak D match, TRBD1 (6 bases). This CDR3 is built from 15 residues. Trimming took 2 bases from V and 3 from J, leaving 14 bases between them. Germline CDR1 KGHSH, CDR2 LQKENI. The CDR3 DNA reads as TGTGCCAGCTCACCAAACGGGCAGGGGTTCTACGAGCAGTACTTC. Its translation: CASSPNGQGFYEQYF.

CDR3 bases: TGTGCCAGCAGCCGGGACAGCCCCTCCTACAATGAGCAGTTCTTC. Translation: CASSRDSPSYNEQFF. This chain links TRBV6-6 with TRBJ2-1; 7 bases are a match to TRBD1. The CDR3 length is 15 residues. The V gene end was trimmed by 6 bases and the J gene end by 0 bases; junction bases not matched to a gene: 5. Germline V CDR1 and CDR2: MNHNY, SVGAGI (reference sequence).

V usage is TRBV29-1 and J usage is TRBJ1-1, with 8 bases that match TRBD1. J gave up 1 base and V 8 bases, and 3 bases lay outside the gene matches. The CDR3 is 12 amino acids. Germline V gene sequence: CDR1 SQVTM, CDR2 ANQGSEA. The CDR3 spells CSMGTGNTEAFF. The DNA for the CDR3 is TGCAGCATGGGGACAGGGAACACTGAAGCTTTCTTT.

This clone was found a few times. The identical CDR3 is also encoded by other nucleotide sequences in the sample. V gene TRBV15 combines with J gene TRBJ1-3; 9 bases are shared with TRBD1. Germline V CDR1 and CDR2: LNHNV, YYDKDF (reference sequence). The J segment lost 4 bases and the V segment lost 5 bases, leaving 6 bases of the junction unmatched. The CDR3 sequence is 15 residues long. The CDR3: CATSGDRAIGNTIYF. The CDR3 DNA reads TGTGCCACCAGCGGGGACAGGGCTATCGGAAACACCATATATTTT.